Listed below are T cell receptor beta chains from one sample, sequenced in a study of shared clonotypes between healthy human individuals. Some clones are missing from TCRdb's copy, which holds only in-frame ones; the method was immunoSEQ multiplex PCR. This sample has about 2 million clones; about 95% occur once, and the top ten carry 0.9% to 1.4%. The sample was naive CD8+ T cells sorted from blood. The receptors were gathered from a man between 18 and 29 years old in good health. Each CDR3 is given with its conserved first and last residue. D genes are given only for firm matches. Where a row states a size, it is once, few, many or the class of an expanded clone; other rows omit it.

j_gene | d_gene | len | v_gene | abundance | CDR3aa | CDR3nt
TRBJ2-2 | - | 14 | TRBV7-9 | - | CASSLITNTGELFF | TGTGCCAGCAGCTTAATCACGAACACCGGGGAGCTGTTTTTT
TRBJ2-1 | TRBD1 | 16 | TRBV27 | few | CASSLSQTGVNNEQFF | TGTGCCAGCAGTTTATCCCAGACAGGGGTTAACAATGAGCAGTTCTTC
TRBJ1-1 | - | 14 | TRBV30 | - | CAWSVGQPNTEAFF | TGTGCCTGGAGTGTCGGGCAGCCGAACACTGAAGCTTTCTTT
TRBJ1-1 | - | 12 | TRBV28 | - | CASSSGPLEAFF | TGTGCCAGCAGCTCCGGGCCCCTGGAAGCTTTCTTT
TRBJ2-7 | - | 15 | TRBV7-7 | - | CASSPEIGGSYEQYF | TGTGCTAGCAGCCCGGAAATAGGCGGATCCTACGAGCAGTACTTC
TRBJ2-3 | - | 14 | TRBV28 | - | CASSLGVGIDTQYF | TGTGCCAGCAGTTTGGGAGTGGGTATAGATACGCAGTATTTT
TRBJ1-5 | - | 15 | TRBV4-3 | - | CASSQDGEGNQPQHF | TGCGCCAGCAGCCAAGATGGGGAAGGCAATCAGCCCCAGCATTTT
TRBJ1-4 | TRBD1 | 19 | TRBV7-9 | - | CASSRSILTWTGVNEKLFF | TGTGCCAGCAGCCGTTCGATACTGACCTGGACAGGGGTTAATGAAAAACTGTTTTTT
TRBJ1-1 | - | 14 | TRBV27 | - | CASSLSGRSWGAFF | TGTGCCAGCAGTTTATCGGGCAGGTCTTGGGGGGCTTTCTTT
TRBJ2-7 | - | 16 | TRBV6-5 | - | CASSYSKGDGPYEQYF | TGTGCCAGCAGTTACTCGAAGGGGGACGGTCCCTACGAGCAGTACTTC
TRBJ2-7 | TRBD2 | 15 | TRBV9 | - | CASSVGGGLSREQYF | TGTGCCAGCAGCGTAGGCGGGGGACTTTCTCGCGAGCAGTACTTC
TRBJ2-7 | - | 14 | TRBV18 | - | CASSPPQEIYEQYF | TGTGCCAGCTCACCACCCCAGGAGATCTACGAGCAGTACTTC
TRBJ2-2 | - | 14 | TRBV6-5 | once | CASSYGVATGELFF | TGTGCCAGCAGTTATGGGGTAGCCACCGGGGAGCTGTTTTTT
TRBJ2-5 | - | 15 | TRBV4-3 | - | CASSPSGTSGETQYF | TGCGCCAGCAGCCCATCCGGGACATCCGGAGAGACCCAGTACTTC